This T cell receptor beta chain stems from a study of T cell repertoires in cytomegalovirus infection. Study at large: Signatures in public TCR beta sequences pointed to both CMV infection and matching HLA type.

Germline V gene sequence: CDR1 SGHTA, CDR2 FQGNSA. V gave up 5 bases and J gave up 0 bases, with 13 bases separating them. The CDR3 spans 15 residues. The table lists this clonotype with many counts. Its antigen remains unidentified. TCRdb ran MiXCR on the reads and lists one entry per CDR3 protein. The table records around 210,000 distinct CDR3 sequences, 6% to 8% of them present only once. Overall study results and limits: Pooled public TCR beta family frequency picked out CMV carriers with the relevant HLA. CMV-specific TCR beta clonotypes restricted by HLA-C were the ones dominating the ex vivo response.

This rearrangement joins TRBV7-2 to TRBJ1-2; D gene unclear. Specimen: PBMCs. This sequence was found in a human donor in good health (CMV status not recorded). Some clones in this sample may be carry-over from other donors' samples. DNA of the CDR3: TGTGCCAGCAGCCCTTATGTCTCTACTAACTATGGCTACACCTTC. Protein sequence: CASSPYVSTNYGYTF.